The T cell receptor (beta chain) described here comes from a study of cytomegalovirus exposure and HLA in healthy donors. Broader study findings: CMV antigen specificity of a few CMV-associated chains was confirmed in vitro.

PCR primers comprised 60 Vbeta and 13 Jbeta primers. As originally analysed: The authors later counted about 80 million unique TCR beta chains, 9 million to 12 million of them shared. Profiled with immunoSEQ multiplex PCR; TCRdb holds only in-frame clones, not every one. V and J calls and clone size are copied from that table; D and trimming were computed from the DNA. The sample contains 150,000 to 200,000 clones, 75% to 80% of which appear only once. On this clone itself: Its cognate antigen is unknown.

Trimming shortened V by 8 bases and J by 8 bases, and 21 bases separated the two germline ends. Germline V gene sequence: CDR1 MDHEN, CDR2 SYDVKM. This CDR3 spans 14 amino acids. The genes are TRBV28 and TRBJ1-1; no clear D gene. Material: PBMCs. The receptor's source is a woman in her forties in good health and CMV-seronegative. The CDR3 region is CASSVSWREGEAFF. As DNA, the CDR3 is TGTGCCAGCTCAGTTTCTTGGAGGGAGGGCGAAGCTTTCTTT.